Below, 25 T cell receptor beta chains from the same sample are listed, as sequenced in a study of blood T cell repertoires in COVID-19. Clones were read by immunoSEQ multiplex PCR, and TCRdb kept only the in-frame ones, dropping some. The sample includes over 100,000 clones, around four fifths of them seen just once. The sample comprised peripheral blood. The receptor set was obtained from a woman aged 55-70 years with acute or convalescent COVID-19.

The chain employs TRBV5-5 and TRBJ1-4; D is perhaps TRBD1 (6 bases). Germline V CDR1 and CDR2: SGHKS, YYEKEE (reference sequence). V shed 4 bases and J shed 8 bases, with 15 bases lying between them. This CDR3 has 14 amino acids. The CDR3 DNA follows: TGTGCCAGCAGCCTGAACAGGGTACGCGAAAAACTGTTTTTT. Translated: CASSLNRVREKLFF.

The rearrangement joins TRBV10-3 to TRBJ2-1, with 14 nucleotides matching TRBD2. CDR3 length equals 19 residues. The germline V gene has CDR1 ENHRY and CDR2 SYGVKD. The J segment lost 3 bases and the V segment lost 2 bases, leaving 9 bases of the junction unmatched. The CDR3 DNA sequence: TGTGCCATCAGTGAGCCCGGGACTAGCGGGAGAGGGGTCTACAATGAGCAGTTCTTC. Amino acids: CAISEPGTSGRGVYNEQFF.

This clone was observed once. This chain links TRBV12-5 with TRBJ1-6; D is ambiguous. The V and J ends lost 3 bases and 7 bases respectively, with 10 bases between them. CDR1 is LGHNT and CDR2 is FRNRAP in the germline V gene. CDR3 length: 14 amino acids. This CDR3 reads CASGLDTMNSPLHF. The CDR3 DNA sequence: TGTGCTAGTGGTTTAGACACAATGAATTCACCCCTCCACTTT.

V and J are TRBV24-1 and TRBJ2-2; maybe TRBD2 (6 bases). The ends were cut back, 5 bases at V and 2 bases at J, with 8 bases in the middle. The CDR3 runs 14 residues. From germline, CDR1 is KGHDR and CDR2 SFDVKD. CDR3 bases: TGTGCCACCAGTGTCGGGGGTAACACCGGGGAGCTGTTTTTT. This sequence encodes CATSVGGNTGELFF.

A few counts support this clone. V is TRBV7-9 and J is TRBJ1-6, with 7 bases matching TRBD1. CDR1 and CDR2 from the germline V gene are SEHNR and FQNEAQ (reference sequence). Germline trimming cut 3 bases from V and 6 bases from J; bases unmatched to any gene: 2. The CDR3 spans 14 residues. The CDR3 DNA reads TGTGCCAGCAGCTTCCCAGGGGGTAATTCACCCCTCCACTTT. Translated: CASSFPGGNSPLHF.

The chain joins TRBV28 to TRBJ2-1; 10 bases are a match to TRBD2. V shed 6 bases, J shed 4 bases, and the junction held 6 bases outside the gene matches. This CDR3 has 15 amino acids. The V gene's germline CDR1 is MDHEN and CDR2 SYDVKM. This CDR3 is CASSRVLAGYNEQFF. The CDR3 DNA follows: TGTGCCAGCAGCCGTGTACTAGCGGGGTACAATGAGCAGTTCTTC.

The V and J genes are TRBV10-3 and TRBJ2-2; tentative D call: TRBD2 (5 bases). V was pared by 3 bases and J by 5 bases, with 13 bases between. The CDR3 is 15 residues long. CDR1 is ENHRY, CDR2 SYGVKD, per germline. For the CDR3, the DNA is TGTGCCATCAGTGACGGGAAGGTGGAGACCGGGGAGCTGTTTTTT. This encodes CAISDGKVETGELFF.

This clone has more than one count but fewer than ten. The chain employs TRBV5-5 and TRBJ1-1, with D unclear. The ends were cut back, 1 base at V and 6 bases at J, with 10 bases in the middle. Per germline, CDR1 SGHKS and CDR2 YYEKEE (reference sequence). This CDR3 has 13 residues. The CDR3 is CASSLTGKAEAFF. The CDR3 DNA follows: TGTGCCAGCAGCTTGACGGGGAAGGCTGAAGCTTTCTTT.

This clone was detected only once. The rearrangement uses TRBV18 and TRBJ2-5, with 15 bases fitting TRBD2. Germline V lookup: CDR1 KGHSH, CDR2 LQKENI. This CDR3 is built from 15 residues. The J segment lost 3 bases and the V segment lost 6 bases, leaving 2 bases of the junction unmatched. This CDR3 reads CASSGTSGRKETQYF. CDR3 sequence (DNA): TGTGCCAGCTCGGGGACTAGCGGGAGGAAAGAGACCCAGTACTTC.

The J gene is TRBJ1-3, the V gene TRBV24-1; 7 bases map to TRBD1. The CDR3 length is 13 residues. The germline gives CDR1 KGHDR, CDR2 SFDVKD. The junction had 8 bases not matched to a gene; V was cut back by 12 bases and J by 4 bases. CDR3 amino acids: CAHETGTGNTIYF. DNA for the CDR3: TGTGCCCACGAGACAGGGACGGGAAACACCATATATTTT.

CDR3 sequence: CASTSTLYNEQFF. DNA for the CDR3: TGTGCCAGCACCTCCACTCTATACAATGAGCAGTTCTTC. J is TRBJ2-1 and V is TRBV12-3 or TRBV12-4; D gene ambiguous. The CDR3 contains 13 residues. The V and J ends lost 7 bases and 4 bases respectively, with 11 bases between them.

In this sample, this clone turned up a few times. V and J are TRBV3-1 (or the pseudogene TRBV3-2) and TRBJ1-2; D not resolved. V was cut by 0 bases and J by 7 bases, with 9 bases left in between. The CDR3 contains 13 residues. Looked up from germline, CDR1 is LGHDT and CDR2 is YNNKEL (reference sequence). The CDR3 here is CASSQEEILGYTF. The CDR3, as DNA: TGTGCCAGCAGCCAAGAGGAGATCCTTGGCTACACCTTC.

This chain connects TRBV6-5 to TRBJ2-7, with D perhaps matching TRBD1 (5 bases). The CDR3 runs to 13 residues. Germline V gene sequence: CDR1 MNHEY, CDR2 SVGAGI. Trimming left V 2 bases short and J 2 bases short, with 7 bases between. The CDR3: CASSYRGAYEQYF. The CDR3 nucleotides are TGTGCCAGCAGTTACAGGGGCGCCTACGAGCAGTACTTC.

V usage is TRBV6-2 or TRBV6-3 and J usage is TRBJ2-2; no clear D gene. Germline V gives CDR1 MNHEY, CDR2 SVGEGT. CDR3 length: 15 amino acids. V was pared by 0 bases and J by 3 bases, with 8 bases between. CDR3 nucleotides: TGTGCCAGCAGTTACTCTGTCCGCGACACCGGGGAGCTGTTTTTT. Its protein is CASSYSVRDTGELFF.

With respect to this clone: Germline and junction disagree at one end, which may indicate a read error. This chain links TRBV5-4 with TRBJ2-5; perhaps TRBD2 as D (6 bases). The CDR3 spans 15 residues. CDR1 and CDR2 (germline): SGHNT, YYREEE (reference sequence). CDR3 residues: CASSLGGDPKETQYF. The CDR3 DNA sequence: TGTGCCAGCAGTTTGGGGGGAGATCCCAAAGAGACCCAGTACTTC.

The rearrangement links TRBV2 to TRBJ1-2; 8 bases are shared with TRBD1. The V gene's germline CDR1 is SNHLY and CDR2 FYNNEI. The CDR3 has 13 amino acids. J gave up 7 bases and V 4 bases, and 5 bases lay outside the gene matches. CDR3 nucleotide sequence: TGTGCCAGCAGTGGACAGGGGATCGGTGGCTACACCTTC. Translation gives CASSGQGIGGYTF.

The chain joins TRBV9 to TRBJ2-5; TRBD2 aligns across 9 bases. Germline-derived CDR1 and CDR2 are SGDLS and YYNGEE. The CDR3 is made up of 15 amino acids. With V trimmed by 4 bases and J by 7 bases, 11 bases remained unmatched. CDR3 loop: CASSKEVAGVGTQYF. The CDR3 DNA follows: TGTGCCAGCAGCAAAGAGGTAGCGGGGGTGGGGACCCAGTACTTC.

V usage is TRBV10-1 and J usage is TRBJ1-1; tentatively, D is TRBD1 (6 bases). V shed 9 bases and J shed 4 bases, with 15 bases lying between them. Germline CDR1 reads WNHNN; CDR2 reads SYGVQD (reference sequence). The CDR3 spans 13 residues. The CDR3 protein is CARLTGISTEAFF. In DNA form, the CDR3 reads TGCGCCAGACTCACAGGGATAAGCACTGAAGCTTTCTTT.

J is TRBJ1-2 and V is TRBV4-1; the match to TRBD1 covers 9 bases. The CDR3 covers 15 residues. V trimming: 2 bases; J trimming: 4 bases; junction bases outside the gene matches: 5. Per the germline V gene, CDR1 is MGHRA and CDR2 is YSYEKL. The CDR3 DNA reads as TGCGCCAGCAGCCAATCCGGGACAGGGACCTATGGCTACACCTTC. It encodes CASSQSGTGTYGYTF.

V and J are TRBV6-2 or TRBV6-3 and TRBJ1-5, with a tentative D call TRBD1 (6 bases). Trimming took 6 bases from V and 2 from J, leaving 17 bases between them. Germline V gives CDR1 MNHEY, CDR2 SVGEGT. The CDR3 loop spans 16 amino acids. The CDR3 bases are TGTGCCAGCAGCCACTCACACAGGGCAGGCAATCAGCCCCAGCATTTT. This codes for CASSHSHRAGNQPQHF.

The V gene is TRBV6-1, the J gene TRBJ2-1; D unclear. The CDR3 is 15 amino acids. CDR1 and CDR2 from the germline V gene are MNHNS and SASEGT. Trimming shortened V by 0 bases and J by 0 bases, and 6 bases separated the two germline ends. CDR3 loop: CASSEAVSSYNEQFF. For the CDR3, the DNA is TGTGCCAGCAGTGAAGCCGTCAGCTCCTACAATGAGCAGTTCTTC.

This chain joins TRBV20-1 and TRBJ1-5; D may be TRBD1 (5 bases). With 4 bases removed from V and 11 bases from J, the gap between germline ends came to 12 bases. The length of the CDR3 is 11 residues. In germline, CDR1 is DFQATT, CDR2 SNEGSKA (reference sequence). The CDR3 DNA reads TGCAGTGCTATTCAGGGCGCGGCCCAGCATTTT. Encoded protein: CSAIQGAAQHF.

As DNA, the CDR3 is TGTGCCAGTAGTCCCAGGGACAGGGGGCCGAGTAATAGCAATCAGCCCCAGCATTTT. It yields the protein CASSPRDRGPSNSNQPQHF. V usage is TRBV19 and J usage is TRBJ1-5; 12 positions match TRBD1. CDR1 is LNHDA and CDR2 is SQIVND in the germline V gene (reference sequence). V lost 5 bases to trimming and J lost 0 bases; unmatched junction nucleotides: 11. The CDR3 totals 19 residues. The full variable domain, completed using reference TRBV19 and TRBJ1-5, is DGGITQSPKYLFRKEGQNVTLSCEQNLNHDAMYWYRQDPGQGLRLIYYSQIVNDFQKGDIAEGYSVSREKKESFPLTVTSAQKNPTAFYLCASSPRDRGPSNSNQPQHFGDGTRLSIL.

V is TRBV3-1 (or the pseudogene TRBV3-2) and J is TRBJ1-2; D perhaps matches TRBD1 (6 bases). CDR1 and CDR2 from the germline V gene are LGHDT and YNNKEL (reference sequence). With 10 bases removed from V and 5 bases from J, the gap between germline ends came to 11 bases. The CDR3 runs 11 residues. The CDR3 spells CATRTAYGYTF. CDR3 sequence (DNA): TGTGCCACCCGGACAGCTTATGGCTACACCTTC.

The chain joins TRBV6-5 to TRBJ2-7; D may be TRBD1 (6 bases). Trimming removed 8 bases at V and 3 bases at J, with 14 bases between. The CDR3 extends over 13 amino acids. Germline values: CDR1 MNHEY, CDR2 SVGAGI. This chain's CDR3 is CASLPDSRYEQYF. The DNA of the CDR3 is TGTGCCAGCCTCCCGGACAGTCGCTACGAGCAGTACTTC.